These 15 T cell receptor beta chains originate from one sample sequenced in a study of a mutant IDH1 vaccine in newly diagnosed glioma listed by TCRdb under 2021. The time point label corresponds to: week 47, end of study. Each vaccine dose, consisting of 300 ug of a 20-mer mutant IDH1 peptide in Montanide, was administered subcutaneously with topical imiquimod. No cognate antigen is known for these TCRs. The library relied on the immunoSEQ multiplex PCR assay. As stored in TCRdb, this immuneACCESS dataset retains in-frame rearrangements with V and J assigned. A fraction of the clones does not appear; measured against another copy, unresolved V genes explain less than half of the discrepancy, and the remainder lacks a known reason. Recorded for this sample are 50,000 or so clones; approximately 84% of them occurred a single time. Roughly 4.5% of the sample comes from the top ten. The specimen was PBMCs, collected from a glioma patient whose treatment included an IDH1 peptide vaccine. All receptors derive from a woman younger than 45 with glioma. Some clones in this sample may be carry-over from other donors' samples.

This clone was counted between two and nine times. This chain joins TRBV4-2 and TRBJ1-1; tentatively, D is TRBD1 (6 bases). This CDR3 spans 13 amino acids. CDR1 is LGHNA, CDR2 YNFKEQ, per germline. CDR3 in DNA: TGTGTCTCGACAGGCGAGGGGAACACTGAAGCTTTCTTT. Its protein is CVSTGEGNTEAFF.

The V gene is TRBV6-4, the J gene TRBJ1-2, with 9 bases fitting TRBD1. Germline CDR1 and CDR2: MRHNA and SNTAGT. The CDR3 is 14 residues long. V gave up 0 bases and J gave up 6 bases; unmatched junction bases: 2. The CDR3 loop is CASSDSRTGDGYTF. In DNA, the CDR3 is TGTGCCAGCAGTGACTCCAGGACAGGGGATGGCTACACCTTC.

This chain connects TRBV5-1 to TRBJ1-1; TRBD1 matches at 8 bases. CDR1 SGHRS and CDR2 YFSETQ come from the germline V gene. This CDR3 region has 12 residues. The junction had 2 bases not matched to a gene; V was cut back by 4 bases and J by 6 bases. In DNA, the CDR3 is TGCGCCAGCAGCCCGACAGGGGCTGAAGCTTTCTTT. It codes for CASSPTGAEAFF.

This chain joins TRBV5-1 and TRBJ1-5; unclear D gene. V was pared by 0 bases and J by 5 bases, with 12 bases between. Germline assignment: CDR1 SGHRS and CDR2 YFSETQ. The CDR3 totals 15 residues. In DNA form, the CDR3 reads TGCGCCAGCAGCTTGGGAGGGCTGATCGATCAGCCCCAGCATTTT. Translation gives CASSLGGLIDQPQHF.

V gene TRBV5-1 combines with J gene TRBJ2-2, with TRBD1 matching over 7 bases. Germline CDR1 is SGHRS and CDR2 is YFSETQ. The CDR3 covers 12 residues. V gave up 7 bases and J gave up 5 bases; unmatched junction bases: 2. The CDR3 DNA reads TGCGCCAGCCTACAGGGGACCGGGGAGCTGTTTTTT. This gives the protein CASLQGTGELFF.

The gene calls are TRBV7-8 and TRBJ2-1; 12 nucleotides line up with TRBD2. The CDR3 totals 20 residues. The V and J ends lost 0 bases and 4 bases, in that order; junction bases with no gene match: 13. The V gene's germline CDR1 is SGHVS and CDR2 FQNEAQ. The CDR3 region has the DNA TGTGCCAGCAGCTTAGCCCCACGACTAGCGGGAGTTCGCGGATACAATGAGCAGTTCTTC. This encodes CASSLAPRLAGVRGYNEQFF.

J is TRBJ2-2 and V is TRBV4-2; TRBD2 agrees at 12 bases. Trimming removed 0 bases from V and 8 bases from J; junction bases left unmatched: 10. CDR1 is LGHNA, CDR2 YNFKEQ, per germline. This CDR3 region has 18 residues. The CDR3 DNA is TGTGCCAGCAGCCAAGATCCTGGTACTAGCGGGAGGTCAGGGGAGCTGTTTTTT. This encodes CASSQDPGTSGRSGELFF.

The genes are TRBV28 and TRBJ1-1; D might be TRBD1 (5 bases). V dropped 7 bases and J dropped 3 bases, with 12 bases sitting between them. Germline CDR1 and CDR2: MDHEN and SYDVKM. CDR3 length: 13 residues. The CDR3 region is CASTPPRDTEAFF. CDR3 coding DNA: TGTGCCAGCACCCCCCCCAGGGACACTGAAGCTTTCTTT.

The gene calls are TRBV5-1 and TRBJ2-5; 8 bases map to TRBD1. CDR1 and CDR2 (germline): SGHRS, YFSETQ. The CDR3 covers 15 residues. V lost 0 bases, J lost 2 bases, and 3 bases stayed unmatched. Here the CDR3 reads CASSLAGTGQETQYF. CDR3 in DNA: TGCGCCAGCAGCTTGGCGGGGACAGGTCAAGAGACCCAGTACTTC.

The chain links TRBV19 to TRBJ1-1, with TRBD1 as a possible D gene (6 bases). Germline V gene data show CDR1 as LNHDA and CDR2 as SQIVND (reference sequence). Trimming pared 5 bases from V and 8 bases from J, leaving 15 bases between. The CDR3 length is 13 residues. This CDR3 is CASSPRGGVEAFF. The DNA for the CDR3 is TGTGCCAGTAGTCCTAGAGGGGGGGTCGAAGCTTTCTTT.

The sample holds one count of this clone. The J gene is TRBJ1-1, the V gene TRBV6-1; tentative D call: TRBD1 (5 bases). Trimming took 0 bases from V and 6 from J, leaving 11 bases between them. This CDR3 spans 14 amino acids. From germline, CDR1 is MNHNS and CDR2 SASEGT. DNA of the CDR3: TGTGCCAGCAGTGAAGCGCACAGGTCAGCTGAAGCTTTCTTT. This translates into CASSEAHRSAEAFF.

The gene calls are TRBV19 and TRBJ2-6; D is possibly TRBD2 (6 bases). The CDR3 spans 18 residues. Germline assignment: CDR1 LNHDA and CDR2 SQIVND (reference sequence). V lost 5 bases to trimming and J lost 1 base, with 18 bases between them. CDR3 DNA: TGTGCCAGTAGTTCGGGACTCAGAGGAACATCTGGGGCCAACGTCCTGACTTTC. Translated, it gives CASSSGLRGTSGANVLTF.

This clone was detected once. V is TRBV11-3 and J is TRBJ2-1; D remains ambiguous. Trimming took 5 bases from V and 5 from J, leaving 10 bases between them. This CDR3 has 13 amino acids. CDR1 and CDR2 (germline): SGHNT, YENEEA. For the CDR3, the DNA is TGTGCCAGCAGCGCAAGACTCGACAATGAGCAGTTCTTC. Protein sequence: CASSARLDNEQFF.

The rearrangement links TRBV6-6 to TRBJ1-1, with 8 nucleotides matching TRBD1. Per germline, CDR1 MNHNY and CDR2 SVGAGI (reference sequence). This CDR3 is built from 14 residues. With 6 bases clipped from V and 3 bases from J, the junction kept 6 bases outside the gene matches. The CDR3, as DNA: TGTGCCAGCAGCCGACAGGGGAAGGACACTGAAGCTTTCTTT. This encodes CASSRQGKDTEAFF.

The chain couples TRBV19 to TRBJ1-4; 9 bases line up with TRBD1. The trim removed 3 bases at V and 13 bases at J, leaving 18 bases unmatched. The CDR3 extends over 17 amino acids. The V gene's germline CDR1 is LNHDA and CDR2 SQIVND (reference sequence). The CDR3, as DNA: TGTGCCAGTAGTATGAAAAGGACAGGGGATGTGATGAAGCCACTGTTTTTT. Protein sequence: CASSMKRTGDVMKPLFF.